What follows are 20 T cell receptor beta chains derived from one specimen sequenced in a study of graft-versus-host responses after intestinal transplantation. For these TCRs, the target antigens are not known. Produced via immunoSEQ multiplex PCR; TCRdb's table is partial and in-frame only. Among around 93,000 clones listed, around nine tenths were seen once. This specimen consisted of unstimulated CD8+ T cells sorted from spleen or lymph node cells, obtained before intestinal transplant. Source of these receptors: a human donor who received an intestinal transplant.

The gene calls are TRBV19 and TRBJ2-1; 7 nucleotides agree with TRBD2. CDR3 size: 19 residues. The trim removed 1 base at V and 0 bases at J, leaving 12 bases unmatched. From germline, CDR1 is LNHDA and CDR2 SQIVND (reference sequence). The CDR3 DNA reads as TGTGCCAGTAGTATAGGTCCCCCTAGCGGTACGGACTCCTACAATGAGCAGTTCTTC. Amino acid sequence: CASSIGPPSGTDSYNEQFF.

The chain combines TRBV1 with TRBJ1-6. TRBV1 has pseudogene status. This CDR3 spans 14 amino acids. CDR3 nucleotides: TGCACCAGCACGCTACGGACGACCGCACGGACCCTCCACTTT. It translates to CTSTLRTTARTLHF.

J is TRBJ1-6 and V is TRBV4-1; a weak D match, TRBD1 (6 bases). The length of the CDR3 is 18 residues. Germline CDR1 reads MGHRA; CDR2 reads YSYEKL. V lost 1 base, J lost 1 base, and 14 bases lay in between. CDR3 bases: TGCGCCAGCAGCCAAGTGACCCAGGGGACATCCTATAATTCACCCCTCCACTTT. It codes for CASSQVTQGTSYNSPLHF.

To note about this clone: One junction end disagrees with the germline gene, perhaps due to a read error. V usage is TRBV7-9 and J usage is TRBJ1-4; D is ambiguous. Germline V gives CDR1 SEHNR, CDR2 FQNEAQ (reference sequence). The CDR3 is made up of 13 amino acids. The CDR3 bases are TGTGCCAGCAGCTTTGCAACAAATGAAAAACTGTTTTTT. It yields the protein CASSFATNEKLFF.

In DNA form, the CDR3 reads TGTGCCAGCAGCCCCCCGGGACTAGCGGGGGGGGAGCAGTTCTTC. Encoded protein: CASSPPGLAGGEQFF. The chain joins TRBV5-6 to TRBJ2-1, with TRBD2 matching 16 bases. CDR1 and CDR2 from the germline V gene are SGHDT and YYEEEE. The V and J ends lost 4 bases and 10 bases, in that order; junction bases with no gene match: 5. The CDR3 has 15 residues.

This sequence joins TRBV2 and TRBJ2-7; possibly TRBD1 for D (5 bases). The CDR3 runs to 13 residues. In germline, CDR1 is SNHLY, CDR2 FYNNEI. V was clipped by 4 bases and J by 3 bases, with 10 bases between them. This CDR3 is CASSVTDHYEQYF. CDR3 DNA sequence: TGTGCCAGCAGTGTGACAGACCACTACGAGCAGTACTTC.

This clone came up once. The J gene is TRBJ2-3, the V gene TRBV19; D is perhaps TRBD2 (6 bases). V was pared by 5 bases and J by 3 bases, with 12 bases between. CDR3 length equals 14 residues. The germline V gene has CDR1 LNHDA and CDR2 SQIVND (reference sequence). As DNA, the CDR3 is TGTGCCAGTAGTCCTGGACTAACTACAGATACGCAGTATTTT. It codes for CASSPGLTTDTQYF.

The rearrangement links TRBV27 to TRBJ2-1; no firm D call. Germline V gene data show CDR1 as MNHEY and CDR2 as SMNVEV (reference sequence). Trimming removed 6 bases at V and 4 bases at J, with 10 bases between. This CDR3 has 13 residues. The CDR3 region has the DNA TGTGCCAGCAGCGGAGTAAGGTACAATGAGCAGTTCTTC. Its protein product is CASSGVRYNEQFF.

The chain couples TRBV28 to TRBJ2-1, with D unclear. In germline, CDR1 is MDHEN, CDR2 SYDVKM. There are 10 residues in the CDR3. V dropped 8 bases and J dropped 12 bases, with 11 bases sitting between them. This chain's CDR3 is CASFLGVQFF. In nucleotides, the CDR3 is TGTGCCAGCTTTCTAGGAGTGCAGTTCTTC.

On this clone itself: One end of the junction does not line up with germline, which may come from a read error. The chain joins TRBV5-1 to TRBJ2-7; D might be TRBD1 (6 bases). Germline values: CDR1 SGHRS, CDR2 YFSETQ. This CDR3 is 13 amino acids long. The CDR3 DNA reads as TGCGCCAGCCACCCGGACAGCTCCTACGATCAGTACTTC. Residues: CASHPDSSYDQYF. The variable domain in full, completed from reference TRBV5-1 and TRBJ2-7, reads KAGVTQTPRYLIKTRGQQVTLSCSPISGHRSVSWYQQTPGQGLQFLFEYFSETQRNKGNFPGRFSGRQFSNSRSEMNVSTLELGDSALYLCASHPDSSYDQYFGPGTRLTVT.

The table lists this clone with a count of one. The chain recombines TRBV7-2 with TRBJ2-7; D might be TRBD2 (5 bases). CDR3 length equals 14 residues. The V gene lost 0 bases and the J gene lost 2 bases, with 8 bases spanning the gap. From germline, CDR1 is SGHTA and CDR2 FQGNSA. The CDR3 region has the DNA TGTGCCAGCAGCTTAGCAGAACTAGCCTACGAGCAGTACTTC. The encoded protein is CASSLAELAYEQYF.

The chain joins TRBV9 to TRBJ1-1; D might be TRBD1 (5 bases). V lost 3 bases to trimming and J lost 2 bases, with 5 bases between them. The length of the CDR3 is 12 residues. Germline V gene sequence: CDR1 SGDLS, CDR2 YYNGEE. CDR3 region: CASSGDNTEAFF. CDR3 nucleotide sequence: TGTGCCAGCAGCGGGGACAACACTGAAGCTTTCTTT.

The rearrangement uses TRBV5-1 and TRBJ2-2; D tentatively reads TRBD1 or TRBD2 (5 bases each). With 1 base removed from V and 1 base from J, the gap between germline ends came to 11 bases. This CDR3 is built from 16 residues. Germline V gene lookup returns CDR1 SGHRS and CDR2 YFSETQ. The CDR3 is CASSLPGPMNTGELFF. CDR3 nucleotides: TGCGCCAGCAGCTTGCCGGGACCGATGAACACCGGGGAGCTGTTTTTT.

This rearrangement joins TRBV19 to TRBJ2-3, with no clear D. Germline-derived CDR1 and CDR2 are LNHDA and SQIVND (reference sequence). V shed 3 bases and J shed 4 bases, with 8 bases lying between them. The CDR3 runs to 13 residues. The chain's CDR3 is CASSIKAADTQYF. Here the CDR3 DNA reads TGTGCCAGTAGTATCAAGGCGGCAGATACGCAGTATTTT.

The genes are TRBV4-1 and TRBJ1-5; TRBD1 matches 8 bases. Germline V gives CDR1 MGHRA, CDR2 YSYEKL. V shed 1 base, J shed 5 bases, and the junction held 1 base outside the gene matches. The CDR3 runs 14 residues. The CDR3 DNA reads TGCGCCAGCAGCCAAGTACAGGGGGATCAGCCCCAGCATTTT. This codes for CASSQVQGDQPQHF.

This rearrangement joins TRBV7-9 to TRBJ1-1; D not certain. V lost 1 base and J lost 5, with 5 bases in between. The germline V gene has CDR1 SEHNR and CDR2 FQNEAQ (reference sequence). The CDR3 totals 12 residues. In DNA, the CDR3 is TGTGCCAGCAGCTTAGGTATTACTGAAGCTTTCTTT. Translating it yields CASSLGITEAFF. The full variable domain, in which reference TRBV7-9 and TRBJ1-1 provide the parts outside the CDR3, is DTGVSQNPRHKITKRGQNVTFRCDPISEHNRLYWYRQTLGQGPEFLTYFQNEAQLEKSRLLSDRFSAERPKGSFSTLEIQRTEQGDSAMYLCASSLGITEAFFGQGTRLTVV.

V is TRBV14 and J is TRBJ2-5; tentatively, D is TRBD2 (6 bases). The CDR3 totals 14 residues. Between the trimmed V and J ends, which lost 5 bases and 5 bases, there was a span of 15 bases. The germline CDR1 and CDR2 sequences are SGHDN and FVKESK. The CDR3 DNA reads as TGTGCCAGCAGCTCGACTAGAGAGGATGAGACCCAGTACTTC. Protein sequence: CASSSTREDETQYF.

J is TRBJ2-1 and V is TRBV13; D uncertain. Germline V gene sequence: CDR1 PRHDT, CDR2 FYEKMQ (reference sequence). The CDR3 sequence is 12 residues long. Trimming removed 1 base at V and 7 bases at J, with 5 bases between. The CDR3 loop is CASSLVSNEQFF. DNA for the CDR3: TGTGCCAGCAGCTTAGTTTCAAATGAGCAGTTCTTC.

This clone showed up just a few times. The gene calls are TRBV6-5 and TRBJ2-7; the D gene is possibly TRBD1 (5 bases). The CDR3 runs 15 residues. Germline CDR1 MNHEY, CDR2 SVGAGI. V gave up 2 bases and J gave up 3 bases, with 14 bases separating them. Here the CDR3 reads CASSYQQGVHYEQYF. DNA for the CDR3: TGTGCCAGCAGTTACCAGCAGGGCGTTCACTACGAGCAGTACTTC.

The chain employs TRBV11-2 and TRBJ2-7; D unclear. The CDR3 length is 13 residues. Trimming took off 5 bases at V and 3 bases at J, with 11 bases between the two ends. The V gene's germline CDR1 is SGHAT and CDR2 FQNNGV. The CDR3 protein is CASSPPDRYEQYF. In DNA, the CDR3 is TGTGCCAGCAGCCCCCCAGATCGCTACGAGCAGTACTTC.